This TCR beta chain was identified during a study of control samples from healthy donors and cancer patients. Generated by immunoSEQ multiplex PCR, the TCRdb table keeps only in-frame clones and is missing some. The sample holds around 130,000 clones; roughly 91% are singletons and the top ten take roughly 8%. CDR3 size: 15 residues. V shed 3 bases and J shed 2 bases, with 15 bases lying between them. In germline, CDR1 is SGDLS, CDR2 YYNGEE. Sequencing was performed on PBMCs. V usage is TRBV9 and J usage is TRBJ2-7, with D tentatively TRBD2 (6 bases). The sequence derives from a man aged 45-60 years with head and neck cancer. The CDR3 nucleotides read TGTGCCAGCAGCGGCCTGGGGGGTACCACCTACGAGCAGTACTTC. Amino acids: CASSGLGGTTYEQYF.